This is a list of T cell receptor beta chains from one sample in a study of cytomegalovirus exposure and HLA in healthy donors. Profiled with immunoSEQ multiplex PCR; TCRdb holds only in-frame clones, not every one. This table holds about 120,000 clones, over 65% found once. Sequenced material: PBMCs. All receptors derive from a woman between 50 and 59 years old in good health and CMV-seropositive. CDR3s include the opening cysteine and the closing phenylalanine or tryptophan. Each record gives: V gene, J gene, D gene, clone size, CDR3 DNA, CDR3 protein. A D gene is named only where the DNA matches it firmly. Size is omitted from some rows. Given values are once, few, many or a class for expanded clones.

v_call: TRBV6-1; j_call: TRBJ2-7; d_call: NA; clone_size: NA; cdr3_nt: TGTGCCAGCAGTGAGGCGACAACCTACGAGCAGTACTTC; cdr3_aa: CASSEATTYEQYF
v_call: TRBV21-1; j_call: TRBJ2-1; d_call: NA; clone_size: NA; cdr3_nt: TGTGCCAGCAGCAAAGCCCAGGCCAGAGGGTCCTACAATGAGCAGTTCTTC; cdr3_aa: CASSKAQARGSYNEQFF
v_call: TRBV7-9; j_call: TRBJ1-4; d_call: NA; clone_size: NA; cdr3_nt: TGTGCCAGCAGCAAGACAGCTAATGAAAAACTGTTTTTT; cdr3_aa: CASSKTANEKLFF
v_call: TRBV6-4; j_call: TRBJ1-2; d_call: TRBD1; clone_size: medium-sized; cdr3_nt: TGTGCCAGCAGTGAAACCGGACAGGGGCCTAATAGGTATGGCTACACCTTC; cdr3_aa: CASSETGQGPNRYGYTF
v_call: TRBV11-2; j_call: TRBJ2-7; d_call: TRBD1; clone_size: NA; cdr3_nt: TGTGCCAGCAGCCCGGACAGGGTCTCCTACGAGCAGTACTTC; cdr3_aa: CASSPDRVSYEQYF
v_call: TRBV9; j_call: TRBJ2-2; d_call: TRBD1; clone_size: NA; cdr3_nt: TGTGCCAGCAGCGTTTGGAGGACAGGAAAAAACACCGGGGAGCTGTTTTTT; cdr3_aa: CASSVWRTGKNTGELFF
v_call: TRBV7-9; j_call: TRBJ1-1; d_call: NA; clone_size: NA; cdr3_nt: TGTGCCAGCAGCTACCTTAGGGGCAGGCACACTGAAGCTTTCTTT; cdr3_aa: CASSYLRGRHTEAFF
v_call: TRBV30; j_call: TRBJ2-5; d_call: NA; clone_size: few; cdr3_nt: TGTGCCTGGAGTGTAGCGGGTCAAGAGACCCAGTACTTC; cdr3_aa: CAWSVAGQETQYF
v_call: TRBV28; j_call: TRBJ2-5; d_call: TRBD2; clone_size: NA; cdr3_nt: TGTGCCAGCAGTCCGGGAGGGGCAGAAGAGACCCAGTACTTC; cdr3_aa: CASSPGGAEETQYF
v_call: TRBV18; j_call: TRBJ1-1; d_call: TRBD1; clone_size: NA; cdr3_nt: TGTGCCAGCTCACCACCGGGCGCGACAGGGGCTAACACTGAAGCTTTCTTT; cdr3_aa: CASSPPGATGANTEAFF
v_call: TRBV19; j_call: TRBJ2-1; d_call: NA; clone_size: NA; cdr3_nt: TGTGCCAGTAGTACCCGACTCCCGAGCTCCTACAATGAGCAGTTCTTC; cdr3_aa: CASSTRLPSSYNEQFF
v_call: TRBV10-3; j_call: TRBJ2-1; d_call: NA; clone_size: NA; cdr3_nt: TGTGCCATCAGTAACTCGGACAGCTCCTACAATGAGCAGTTCTTC; cdr3_aa: CAISNSDSSYNEQFF
v_call: TRBV6-1; j_call: TRBJ1-1; d_call: TRBD1; clone_size: few; cdr3_nt: TGTGCCAGCAGGAAGACAGGGGGCACTGAAGCTTTCTTT; cdr3_aa: CASRKTGGTEAFF
v_call: TRBV28; j_call: TRBJ1-2; d_call: TRBD1; clone_size: NA; cdr3_nt: TGTGCCAGCAGTAGACGGGGACAGGGTGGCTACACCTTC; cdr3_aa: CASSRRGQGGYTF
v_call: TRBV7-9; j_call: TRBJ1-4; d_call: TRBD1; clone_size: NA; cdr3_nt: TGTGCCAGCAGCTCCCAGGGGGCTAATGAAAAACTGTTTTTT; cdr3_aa: CASSSQGANEKLFF
v_call: TRBV7-9; j_call: TRBJ2-1; d_call: TRBD1; clone_size: NA; cdr3_nt: TGTGCCAGCAGCCCGAACAGGGGAAGGGCCTACAATGAGCAGTTCTTC; cdr3_aa: CASSPNRGRAYNEQFF
v_call: TRBV30; j_call: TRBJ2-3; d_call: NA; clone_size: NA; cdr3_nt: TGTGCCTGGAGTTTAGGCGGGGACCCCTTCGATACGCAGTATTTT; cdr3_aa: CAWSLGGDPFDTQYF
v_call: TRBV27; j_call: TRBJ2-7; d_call: NA; clone_size: once; cdr3_nt: TGTGCCAGCAGTTTATCTATACAAACCTACGAGCAGTACTTC; cdr3_aa: CASSLSIQTYEQYF
v_call: TRBV19; j_call: TRBJ2-7; d_call: NA; clone_size: few; cdr3_nt: TGTGCCAGTACGGACACTAACTACGAGCAGTACTTC; cdr3_aa: CASTDTNYEQYF
v_call: TRBV28; j_call: TRBJ2-1; d_call: TRBD2; clone_size: NA; cdr3_nt: TGTGCCAGCAGTTTAGCGGGAGGGGACTACAATGAGCAGTTCTTC; cdr3_aa: CASSLAGGDYNEQFF
v_call: TRBV7-8; j_call: TRBJ1-4; d_call: NA; clone_size: NA; cdr3_nt: TGTGCCAGCAGCTTTACAGGGCTGGGTGAAAAACTGTTTTTT; cdr3_aa: CASSFTGLGEKLFF
v_call: TRBV2; j_call: TRBJ1-2; d_call: NA; clone_size: NA; cdr3_nt: TGTGCCAGCAGTGAATCCGGGATTGCTAACTATGGCTACACCTTC; cdr3_aa: CASSESGIANYGYTF
v_call: TRBV7-3; j_call: TRBJ2-2; d_call: NA; clone_size: NA; cdr3_nt: TGTGCCAGCAGCTTAACGTGGGGAGTGAACACCGGGGAGCTGTTTTTT; cdr3_aa: CASSLTWGVNTGELFF
v_call: TRBV7-2; j_call: TRBJ2-6; d_call: TRBD1; clone_size: few; cdr3_nt: TGTGCCAGCAGCACCACACGACAGGGAAACTCTGGGGCCAACGTCCTGACTTTC; cdr3_aa: CASSTTRQGNSGANVLTF
v_call: TRBV18; j_call: TRBJ1-1; d_call: NA; clone_size: NA; cdr3_nt: TGTGCCAGCTCACCAACAGCCCGTCGGAACACTGAAGCTTTCTTT; cdr3_aa: CASSPTARRNTEAFF
v_call: TRBV6-5; j_call: TRBJ2-5; d_call: TRBD2; clone_size: NA; cdr3_nt: TGTGCCAGCAGTTCCCCTAGCGGGAAAGGGGAGACCCAGTACTTC; cdr3_aa: CASSSPSGKGETQYF
v_call: TRBV10-3; j_call: TRBJ1-2; d_call: NA; clone_size: NA; cdr3_nt: TGTGCCATCAGACCCCTAGGGCAGGGGCTAAACTATGGCTACACCTTC; cdr3_aa: CAIRPLGQGLNYGYTF
v_call: TRBV10-3; j_call: TRBJ1-1; d_call: NA; clone_size: NA; cdr3_nt: TGTGCCATCAGTCCAGGGTTGAACACTGAAGCTTTCTTT; cdr3_aa: CAISPGLNTEAFF
v_call: TRBV7-3; j_call: TRBJ2-3; d_call: NA; clone_size: NA; cdr3_nt: TGTGCCAGCAGCACACAAAGCGGACCCACAGATACGCAGTATTTT; cdr3_aa: CASSTQSGPTDTQYF
v_call: TRBV5-1; j_call: TRBJ2-5; d_call: NA; clone_size: NA; cdr3_nt: TGCGCCAGCAGCTTGGCCCGGGAGAAAGAGACCCAGTACTTC; cdr3_aa: CASSLAREKETQYF
v_call: TRBV7-9; j_call: TRBJ2-5; d_call: NA; clone_size: NA; cdr3_nt: TGTGCCAGCAGCTCGGACAGCCTAATCCAAGAGACCCAGTACTTC; cdr3_aa: CASSSDSLIQETQYF
v_call: TRBV7-9; j_call: TRBJ1-1; d_call: NA; clone_size: NA; cdr3_nt: TGTGCCAGCAGCCAAGGGGTACGGGGGACTGAAGCTTTCTTT; cdr3_aa: CASSQGVRGTEAFF
v_call: TRBV7-2; j_call: TRBJ2-5; d_call: TRBD2; clone_size: NA; cdr3_nt: TGTGCCAGCAGCTTCAGCGGGGGGCCGGGAGAGACCCAGTACTTC; cdr3_aa: CASSFSGGPGETQYF
v_call: TRBV6-4; j_call: TRBJ1-1; d_call: NA; clone_size: few; cdr3_nt: TGTGCCAGCAGTGATCAGGCTGGCACTGAAGCTTTCTTT; cdr3_aa: CASSDQAGTEAFF
v_call: TRBV19; j_call: TRBJ2-1; d_call: TRBD2; clone_size: once; cdr3_nt: TGTGCCAGTAGCCTAGCGGAGAGCTACAATGAGCAGTTCTTC; cdr3_aa: CASSLAESYNEQFF
v_call: TRBV15; j_call: TRBJ2-5; d_call: TRBD1; clone_size: NA; cdr3_nt: TGTGCCACCAGCAGAGACCGGGACAGTCAAGAGACCCAGTACTTC; cdr3_aa: CATSRDRDSQETQYF
v_call: TRBV7-2; j_call: TRBJ1-1; d_call: NA; clone_size: NA; cdr3_nt: TGTGCCAGCAGCTTAAGGCGGGACACTGAAGCTTTCTTT; cdr3_aa: CASSLRRDTEAFF
v_call: TRBV18; j_call: TRBJ2-3; d_call: NA; clone_size: NA; cdr3_nt: TGTGCCAGCTCACTAACAGAAAGCACAGATACGCAGTATTTT; cdr3_aa: CASSLTESTDTQYF
v_call: TRBV10-3; j_call: TRBJ2-6; d_call: NA; clone_size: NA; cdr3_nt: TGTGCCATCAGTGAGTCGCCCCAGGGTGGTGGGGCCAACGTCCTGACTTTC; cdr3_aa: CAISESPQGGGANVLTF
v_call: TRBV27; j_call: TRBJ1-1; d_call: NA; clone_size: few; cdr3_nt: TGTGCCAGCAGTTTGACAGGGAACACTGAAGCTTTCTTT; cdr3_aa: CASSLTGNTEAFF
v_call: TRBV4-3; j_call: TRBJ1-6; d_call: TRBD1; clone_size: few; cdr3_nt: TGCGCCAGCAGCCCCCAACTGGGACAGGGTTCACCCCTCCACTTT; cdr3_aa: CASSPQLGQGSPLHF
v_call: TRBV5-1; j_call: TRBJ1-1; d_call: NA; clone_size: NA; cdr3_nt: TGCGCCAGCGCCACTAACAGGGCCATGAACACTGAAGCTTTCTTT; cdr3_aa: CASATNRAMNTEAFF
v_call: TRBV6-6; j_call: TRBJ2-5; d_call: TRBD2; clone_size: NA; cdr3_nt: TGTGCCAGCAGCCGGGGACTAGAACAAGAGACCCAGTACTTC; cdr3_aa: CASSRGLEQETQYF
v_call: TRBV4-1; j_call: TRBJ2-7; d_call: TRBD2; clone_size: NA; cdr3_nt: TGCGCCAGCAGCCAAGAAACTAGCGGGGGCTACGAGCAGTACTTC; cdr3_aa: CASSQETSGGYEQYF
v_call: TRBV7-8; j_call: TRBJ1-2; d_call: TRBD1; clone_size: NA; cdr3_nt: TGTGCCAGCAGCTTAGGGACAGGCTATGGCTACACCTTC; cdr3_aa: CASSLGTGYGYTF
v_call: TRBV7-9; j_call: TRBJ1-5; d_call: NA; clone_size: NA; cdr3_nt: TGTGCCAGCAGTCCCGAGGAGGATGTACAGCCCCAGCATTTT; cdr3_aa: CASSPEEDVQPQHF
v_call: TRBV13; j_call: TRBJ1-1; d_call: NA; clone_size: NA; cdr3_nt: TGTGCCAGCAGCTTAACATTACAGGTGAGGAACACTGAAGCTTTCTTT; cdr3_aa: CASSLTLQVRNTEAFF
v_call: TRBV28; j_call: TRBJ2-2; d_call: TRBD2; clone_size: NA; cdr3_nt: TGTGCCAGCAGAGGCGGGGGGACCGGGGAGCTGTTTTTT; cdr3_aa: CASRGGGTGELFF